This TCR beta chain originates from a study of response to subunit inactivated influenza vaccine. In this sample, this clonotype turned up many times. The antigen remains undetermined. Whole-study results and caveats: Authors suggested that a seasonal influenza vaccination recruits few new T cells each time.

This CDR3 has 13 amino acids. From germline, CDR1 is MNHEY and CDR2 SMNVEV (reference sequence). V dropped 3 bases and J dropped 10 bases, with 14 bases sitting between them. TCRdb reprocessed the RT-PCR reads via MiXCR and lists one record per CDR3 protein. The table records under 200,000 distinct CDR3 sequences, about a tenth of them present only once. V is TRBV27 and J is TRBJ2-3, with D perhaps assigned TRBD1 or TRBD2 (5 bases each). The receptor's source is a man aged 50 or older who received an inactivated influenza vaccine. The starting material was non-naive T cells sorted from PBMCs, obtained 40 to 50 days after vaccination. CDR3 loop: CASSFGTARAQYF. CDR3 in DNA: TGTGCCAGCAGTTTCGGGACGGCGAGGGCGCAGTATTTT.